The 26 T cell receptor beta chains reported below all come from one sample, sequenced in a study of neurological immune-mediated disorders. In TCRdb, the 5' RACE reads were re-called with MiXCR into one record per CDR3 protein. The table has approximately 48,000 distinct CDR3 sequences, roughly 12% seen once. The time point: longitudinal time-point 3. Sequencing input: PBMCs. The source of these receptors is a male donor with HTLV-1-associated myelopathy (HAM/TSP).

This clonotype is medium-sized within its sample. CDR3 in amino acids: CASSLGGGTPNSPLHF. The CDR3 DNA is TGTGCCAGCAGCTTAGGGGGGGGGACACCCAATTCACCCCTCCACTTT. The V and J genes are TRBV7-2 and TRBJ1-6; possibly TRBD1 for D (6 bases). CDR3 length equals 16 residues. V was shortened by 1 base and J by 7 bases, with 14 bases between the two germline ends. CDR1 and CDR2 from the germline V gene are SGHTA and FQGNSA.

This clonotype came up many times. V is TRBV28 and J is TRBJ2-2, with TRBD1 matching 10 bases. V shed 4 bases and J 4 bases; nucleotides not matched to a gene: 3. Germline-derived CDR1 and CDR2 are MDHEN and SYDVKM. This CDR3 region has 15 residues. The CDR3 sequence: CASSSRTGGTGELFF. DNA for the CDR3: TGTGCCAGCAGTTCGAGGACAGGGGGCACCGGGGAGCTGTTTTTT.

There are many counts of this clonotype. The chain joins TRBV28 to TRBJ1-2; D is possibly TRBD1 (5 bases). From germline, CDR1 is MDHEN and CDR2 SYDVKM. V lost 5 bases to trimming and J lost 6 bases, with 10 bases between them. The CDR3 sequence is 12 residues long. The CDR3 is CASSLPTDGYTF. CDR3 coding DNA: TGTGCCAGCAGTCTACCGACAGATGGCTACACCTTC.

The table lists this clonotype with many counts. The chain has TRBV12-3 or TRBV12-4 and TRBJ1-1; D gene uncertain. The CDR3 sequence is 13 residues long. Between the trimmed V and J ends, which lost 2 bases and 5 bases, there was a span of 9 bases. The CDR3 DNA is TGTGCCAGCAGTTTACAGACGAGGACTGAAGCTTTCTTT. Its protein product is CASSLQTRTEAFF.

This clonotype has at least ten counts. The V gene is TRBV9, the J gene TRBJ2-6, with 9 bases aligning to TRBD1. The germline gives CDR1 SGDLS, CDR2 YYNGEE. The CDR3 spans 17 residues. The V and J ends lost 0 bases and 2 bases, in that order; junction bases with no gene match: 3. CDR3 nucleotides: TGTGCCAGCAGCGTAGGACAGGGGGAGGCTGGGGCCAACGTCCTGACTTTC. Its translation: CASSVGQGEAGANVLTF. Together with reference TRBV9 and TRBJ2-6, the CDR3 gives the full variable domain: DSGVTQTPKHLITATGQRVTLRCSPRSGDLSVYWYQQSLDQGLQFLIQYYNGEERAKGNILERFSAQQFPDLHSELNLSSLELGDSALYFCASSVGQGEAGANVLTFGAGSRLTVL.

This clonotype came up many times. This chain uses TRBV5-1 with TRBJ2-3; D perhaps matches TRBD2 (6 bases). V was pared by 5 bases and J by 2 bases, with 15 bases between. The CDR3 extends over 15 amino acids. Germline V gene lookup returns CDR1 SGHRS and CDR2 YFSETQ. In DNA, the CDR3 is TGCGCCAGCAGTGCCGGGACTGCAATCACAGATACGCAGTATTTT. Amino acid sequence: CASSAGTAITDTQYF.

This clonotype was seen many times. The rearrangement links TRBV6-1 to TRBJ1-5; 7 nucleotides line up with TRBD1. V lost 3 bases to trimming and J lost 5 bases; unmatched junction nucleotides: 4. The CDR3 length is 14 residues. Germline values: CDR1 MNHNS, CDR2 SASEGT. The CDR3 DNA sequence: TGTGCCAGCAGTGAGCAGGGGGTCGATCAGCCCCAGCATTTT. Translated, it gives CASSEQGVDQPQHF.

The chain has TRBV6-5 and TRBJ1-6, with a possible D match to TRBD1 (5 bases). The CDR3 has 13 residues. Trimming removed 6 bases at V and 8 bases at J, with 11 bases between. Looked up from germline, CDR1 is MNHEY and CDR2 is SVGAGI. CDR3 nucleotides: TGTGCCAGCAGGCGGGACTTATATTCACCCCTCCACTTT. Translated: CASRRDLYSPLHF.

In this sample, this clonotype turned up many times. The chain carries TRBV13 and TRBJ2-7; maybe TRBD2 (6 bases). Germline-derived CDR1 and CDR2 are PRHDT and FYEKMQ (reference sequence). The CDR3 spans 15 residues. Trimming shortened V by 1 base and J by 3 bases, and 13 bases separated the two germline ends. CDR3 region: CASSLEEGLVYEQYF. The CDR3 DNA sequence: TGTGCCAGCAGCTTAGAGGAGGGTCTCGTCTACGAGCAGTACTTC.

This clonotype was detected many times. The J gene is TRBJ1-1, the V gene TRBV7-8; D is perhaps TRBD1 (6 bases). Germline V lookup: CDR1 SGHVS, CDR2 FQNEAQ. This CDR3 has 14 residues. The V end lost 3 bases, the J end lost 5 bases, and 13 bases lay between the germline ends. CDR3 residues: CASSFHDRPTEAFF. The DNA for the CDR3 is TGTGCCAGCAGCTTCCATGACAGGCCAACTGAAGCTTTCTTT.

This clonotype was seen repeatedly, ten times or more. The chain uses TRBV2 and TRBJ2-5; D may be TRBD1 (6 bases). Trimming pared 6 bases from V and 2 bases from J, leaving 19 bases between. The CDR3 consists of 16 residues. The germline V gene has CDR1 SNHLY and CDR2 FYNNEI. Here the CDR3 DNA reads TGTGCCAGCAGGGGGGCGACAGGTCAATCTCAAGAGACCCAGTACTTC. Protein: CASRGATGQSQETQYF.

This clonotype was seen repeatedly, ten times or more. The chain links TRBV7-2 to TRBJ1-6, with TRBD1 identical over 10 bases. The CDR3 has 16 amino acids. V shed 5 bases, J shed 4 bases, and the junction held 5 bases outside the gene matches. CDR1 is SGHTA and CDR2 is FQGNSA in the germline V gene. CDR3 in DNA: TGTGCCAGCAGCATGACAGGGGGCGGTTATAATTCACCCCTCCACTTT. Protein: CASSMTGGGYNSPLHF. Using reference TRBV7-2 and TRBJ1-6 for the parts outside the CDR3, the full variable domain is GAGVSQSPSNKVTEKGKDVELRCDPISGHTALYWYRQSLGQGLEFLIYFQGNSAPDKSGLPSDRFSAERTGGSVSTLTIQRTQQEDSAVYLCASSMTGGGYNSPLHFGNGTRLTVT.

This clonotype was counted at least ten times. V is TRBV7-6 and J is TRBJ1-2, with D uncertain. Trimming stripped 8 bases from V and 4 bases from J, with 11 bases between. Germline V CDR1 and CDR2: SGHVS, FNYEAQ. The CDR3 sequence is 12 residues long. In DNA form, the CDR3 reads TGTGCCAGCCCCCCAGGATTCTATGGCTACACCTTC. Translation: CASPPGFYGYTF.

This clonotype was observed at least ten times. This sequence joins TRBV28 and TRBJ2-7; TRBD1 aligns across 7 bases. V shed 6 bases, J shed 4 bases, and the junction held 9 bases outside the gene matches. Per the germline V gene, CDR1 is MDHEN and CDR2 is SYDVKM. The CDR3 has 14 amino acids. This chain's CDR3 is CASSSPGQLYEQYF. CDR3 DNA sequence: TGTGCCAGCAGCTCACCGGGACAGCTATACGAGCAGTACTTC.

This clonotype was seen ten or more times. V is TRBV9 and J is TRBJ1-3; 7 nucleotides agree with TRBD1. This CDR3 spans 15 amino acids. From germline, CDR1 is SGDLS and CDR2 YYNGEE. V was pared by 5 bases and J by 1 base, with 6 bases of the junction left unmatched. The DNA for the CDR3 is TGTGCCAGCAGTCCAGGGGGAGGATCTGGAAACACCATATATTTT. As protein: CASSPGGGSGNTIYF. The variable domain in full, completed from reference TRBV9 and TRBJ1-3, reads DSGVTQTPKHLITATGQRVTLRCSPRSGDLSVYWYQQSLDQGLQFLIQYYNGEERAKGNILERFSAQQFPDLHSELNLSSLELGDSALYFCASSPGGGSGNTIYFGEGSWLTVV.

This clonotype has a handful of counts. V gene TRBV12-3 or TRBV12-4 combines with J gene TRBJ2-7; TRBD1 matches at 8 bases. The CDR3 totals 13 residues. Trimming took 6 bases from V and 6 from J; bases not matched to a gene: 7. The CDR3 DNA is TGTGCCAGCAGCAGGGACAGGACGAGCGAGCAGTACTTC. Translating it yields CASSRDRTSEQYF.

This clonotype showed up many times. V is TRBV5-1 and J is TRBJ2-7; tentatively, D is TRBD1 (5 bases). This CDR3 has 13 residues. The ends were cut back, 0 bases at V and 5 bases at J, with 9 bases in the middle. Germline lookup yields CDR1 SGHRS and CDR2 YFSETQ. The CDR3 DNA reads TGCGCCAGCAGCTTGGGACAGACCGACGAGCAGTACTTC. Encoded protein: CASSLGQTDEQYF.

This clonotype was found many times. CDR3 in DNA: TGCGCCAGCAGTGAGTCGATAGGACAGCGTGAAGCTTTCTTT. Translating it yields CASSESIGQREAFF. The gene calls are TRBV10-2 and TRBJ1-1, with TRBD1 as a possible D gene (6 bases). The V end lost 0 bases, the J end lost 7 bases, and 12 bases lay between the germline ends. The CDR3 consists of 14 residues. Germline loops: CDR1 WSHSY, CDR2 SAAADI.

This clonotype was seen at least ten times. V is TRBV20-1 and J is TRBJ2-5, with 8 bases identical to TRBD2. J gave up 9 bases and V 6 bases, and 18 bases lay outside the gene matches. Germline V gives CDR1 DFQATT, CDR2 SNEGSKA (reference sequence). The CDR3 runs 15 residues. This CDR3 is CSAFPSGGPGGAQYF. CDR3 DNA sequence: TGCAGTGCCTTCCCAAGCGGGGGCCCCGGCGGGGCCCAGTACTTC.

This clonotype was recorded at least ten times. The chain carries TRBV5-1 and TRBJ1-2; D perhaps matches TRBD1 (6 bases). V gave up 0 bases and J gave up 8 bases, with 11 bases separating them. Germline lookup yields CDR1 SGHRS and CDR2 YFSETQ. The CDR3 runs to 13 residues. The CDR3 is CASSLEQGRGYTF. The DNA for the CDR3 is TGCGCCAGCAGCTTGGAACAGGGAAGAGGCTACACCTTC.

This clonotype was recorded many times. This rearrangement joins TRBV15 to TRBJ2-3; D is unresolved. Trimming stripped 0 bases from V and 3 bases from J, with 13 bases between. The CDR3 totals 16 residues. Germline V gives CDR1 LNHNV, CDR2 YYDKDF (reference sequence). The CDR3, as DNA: TGTGCCACCAGCAGAGATTTAAGGGCGAGGACAGATACGCAGTATTTT. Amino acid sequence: CATSRDLRARTDTQYF.

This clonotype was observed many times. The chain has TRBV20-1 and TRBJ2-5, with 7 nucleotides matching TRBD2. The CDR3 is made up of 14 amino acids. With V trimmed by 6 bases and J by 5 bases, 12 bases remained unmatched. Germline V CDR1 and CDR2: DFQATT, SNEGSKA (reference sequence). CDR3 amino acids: CSATIGGEGETQYF. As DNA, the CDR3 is TGCAGTGCCACGATTGGAGGGGAGGGGGAGACCCAGTACTTC.

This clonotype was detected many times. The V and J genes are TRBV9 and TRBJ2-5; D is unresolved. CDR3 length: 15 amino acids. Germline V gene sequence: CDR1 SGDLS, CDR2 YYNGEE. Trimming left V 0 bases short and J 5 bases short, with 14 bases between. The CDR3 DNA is TGTGCCAGCAGCGTAGAGACGGTGGGTCCTGAGACCCAGTACTTC. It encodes CASSVETVGPETQYF.

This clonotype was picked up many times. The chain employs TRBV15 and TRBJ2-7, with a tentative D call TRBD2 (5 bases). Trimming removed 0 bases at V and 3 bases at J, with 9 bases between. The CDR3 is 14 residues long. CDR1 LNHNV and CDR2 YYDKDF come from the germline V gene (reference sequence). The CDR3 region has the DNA TGTGCCACCAGCAGAGAAGGACTTGGCTACGAGCAGTACTTC. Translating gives CATSREGLGYEQYF.

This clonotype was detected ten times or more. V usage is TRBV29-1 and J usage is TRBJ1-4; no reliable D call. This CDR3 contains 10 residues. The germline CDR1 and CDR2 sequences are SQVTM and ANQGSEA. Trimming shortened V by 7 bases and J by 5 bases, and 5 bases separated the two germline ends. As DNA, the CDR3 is TGCAGCGCTTCAAATGAAAAACTGTTTTTT. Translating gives CSASNEKLFF. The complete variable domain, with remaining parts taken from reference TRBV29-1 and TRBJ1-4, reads SAVISQKPSRDICQRGTSLTIQCQVDSQVTMMFWYRQQPGQSLTLIATANQGSEATYESGFVIDKFPISRPNLTFSTLTVSNMSPEDSSIYLCSASNEKLFFGSGTQLSVL.

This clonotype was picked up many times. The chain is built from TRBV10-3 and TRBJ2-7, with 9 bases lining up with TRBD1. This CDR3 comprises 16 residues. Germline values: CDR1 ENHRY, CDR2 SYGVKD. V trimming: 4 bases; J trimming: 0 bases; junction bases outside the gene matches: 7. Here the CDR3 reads CAISVYEDRGSYEQYF. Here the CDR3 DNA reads TGTGCCATCAGTGTTTATGAGGACAGGGGCTCCTACGAGCAGTACTTC.